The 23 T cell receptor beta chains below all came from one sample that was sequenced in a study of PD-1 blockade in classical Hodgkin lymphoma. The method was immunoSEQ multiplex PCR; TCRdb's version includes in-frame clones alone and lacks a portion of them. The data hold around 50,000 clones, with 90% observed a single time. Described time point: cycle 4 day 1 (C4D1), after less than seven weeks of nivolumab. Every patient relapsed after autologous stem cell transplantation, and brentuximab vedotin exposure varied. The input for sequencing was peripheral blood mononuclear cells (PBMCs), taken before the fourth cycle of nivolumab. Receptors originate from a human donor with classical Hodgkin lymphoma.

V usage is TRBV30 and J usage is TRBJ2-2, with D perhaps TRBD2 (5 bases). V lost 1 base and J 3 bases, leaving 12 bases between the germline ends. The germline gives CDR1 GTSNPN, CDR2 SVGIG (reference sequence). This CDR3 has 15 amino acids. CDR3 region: CAWSAYSGYTGELFF. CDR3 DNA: TGTGCCTGGAGTGCCTACAGCGGATACACCGGGGAGCTGTTTTTT.

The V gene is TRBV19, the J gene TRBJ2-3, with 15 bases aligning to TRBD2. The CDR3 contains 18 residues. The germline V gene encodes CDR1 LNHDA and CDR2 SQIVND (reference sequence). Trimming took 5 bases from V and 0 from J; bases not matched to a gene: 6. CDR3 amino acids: CASSGGLAGGPSTDTQYF. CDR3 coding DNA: TGTGCCAGTAGTGGGGGACTAGCGGGAGGCCCTAGCACAGATACGCAGTATTTT.

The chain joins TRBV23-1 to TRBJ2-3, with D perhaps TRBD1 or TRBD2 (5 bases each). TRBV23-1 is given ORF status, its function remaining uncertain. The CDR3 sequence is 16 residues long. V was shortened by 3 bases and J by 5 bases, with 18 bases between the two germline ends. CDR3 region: CASSQAQGVEGDTQYF. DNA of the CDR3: TGCGCCAGCAGTCAGGCCCAAGGGGTCGAGGGAGATACGCAGTATTTT.

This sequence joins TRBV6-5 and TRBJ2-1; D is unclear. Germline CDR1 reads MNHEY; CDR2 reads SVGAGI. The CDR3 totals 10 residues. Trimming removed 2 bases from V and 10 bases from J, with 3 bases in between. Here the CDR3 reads CASSYPEQFF. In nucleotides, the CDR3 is TGTGCCAGCAGTTACCCCGAGCAGTTCTTC.

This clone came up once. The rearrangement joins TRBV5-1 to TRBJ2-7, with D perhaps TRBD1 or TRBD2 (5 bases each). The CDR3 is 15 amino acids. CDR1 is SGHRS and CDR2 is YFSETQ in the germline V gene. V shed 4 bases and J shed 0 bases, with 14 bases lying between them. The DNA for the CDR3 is TGCGCCAGCAGCCCCTTGGCAGGGAGCTCCTACGAGCAGTACTTC. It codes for CASSPLAGSSYEQYF.

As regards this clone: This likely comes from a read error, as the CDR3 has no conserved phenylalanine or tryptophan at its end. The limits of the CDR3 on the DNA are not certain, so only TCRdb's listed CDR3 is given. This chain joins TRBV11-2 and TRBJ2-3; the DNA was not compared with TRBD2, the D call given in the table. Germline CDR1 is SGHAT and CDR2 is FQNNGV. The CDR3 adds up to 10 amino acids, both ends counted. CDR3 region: CASSLGLAGK.

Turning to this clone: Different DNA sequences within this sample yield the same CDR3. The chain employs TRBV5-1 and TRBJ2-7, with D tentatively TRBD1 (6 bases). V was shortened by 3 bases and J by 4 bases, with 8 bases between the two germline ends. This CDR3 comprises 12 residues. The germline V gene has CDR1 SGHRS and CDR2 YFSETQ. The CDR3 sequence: CASSSQGYEQYF. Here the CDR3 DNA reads TGCGCCAGCAGCTCACAGGGTTACGAGCAGTACTTC.

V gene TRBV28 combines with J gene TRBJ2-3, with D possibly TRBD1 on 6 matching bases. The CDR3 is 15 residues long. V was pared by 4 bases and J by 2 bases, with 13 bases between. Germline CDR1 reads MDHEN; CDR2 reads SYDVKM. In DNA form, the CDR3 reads TGTGCCAGCAGTTCGGGTCGACAGGTCACAGATACGCAGTATTTT. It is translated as CASSSGRQVTDTQYF.

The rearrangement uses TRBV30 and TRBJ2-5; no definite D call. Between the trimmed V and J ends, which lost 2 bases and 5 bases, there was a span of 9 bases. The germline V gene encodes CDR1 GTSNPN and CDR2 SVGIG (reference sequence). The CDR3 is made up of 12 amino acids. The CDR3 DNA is TGTGCCTGGAGTTACTTTAGGGAGACCCAGTACTTC. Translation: CAWSYFRETQYF.

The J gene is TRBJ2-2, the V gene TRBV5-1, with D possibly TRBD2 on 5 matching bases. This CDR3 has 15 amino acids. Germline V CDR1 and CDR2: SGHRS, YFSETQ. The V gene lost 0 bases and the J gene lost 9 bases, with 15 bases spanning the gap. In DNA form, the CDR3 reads TGCGCCAGCAGCTTGGAACTAGACGCATACCGGGAGCTGTTTTTT. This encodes CASSLELDAYRELFF.

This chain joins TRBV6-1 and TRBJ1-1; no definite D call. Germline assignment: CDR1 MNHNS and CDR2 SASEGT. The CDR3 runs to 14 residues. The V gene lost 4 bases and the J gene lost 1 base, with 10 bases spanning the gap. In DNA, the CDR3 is TGTGCCAGCAGTGGGGTGGCGGAGAACACTGAAGCTTTCTTT. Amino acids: CASSGVAENTEAFF.

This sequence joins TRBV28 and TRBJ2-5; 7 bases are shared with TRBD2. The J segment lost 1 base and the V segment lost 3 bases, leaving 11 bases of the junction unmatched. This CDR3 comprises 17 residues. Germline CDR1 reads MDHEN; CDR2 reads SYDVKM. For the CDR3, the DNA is TGTGCCAGCAGTTTTTGGTCATTTGGCGGGGGCCAAGAGACCCAGTACTTC. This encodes CASSFWSFGGGQETQYF.

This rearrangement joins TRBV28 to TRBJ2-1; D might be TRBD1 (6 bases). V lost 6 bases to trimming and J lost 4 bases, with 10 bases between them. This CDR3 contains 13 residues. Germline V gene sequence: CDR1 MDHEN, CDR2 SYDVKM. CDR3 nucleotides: TGTGCCAGCAGGGGACACCTATACAATGAGCAGTTCTTC. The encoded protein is CASRGHLYNEQFF.

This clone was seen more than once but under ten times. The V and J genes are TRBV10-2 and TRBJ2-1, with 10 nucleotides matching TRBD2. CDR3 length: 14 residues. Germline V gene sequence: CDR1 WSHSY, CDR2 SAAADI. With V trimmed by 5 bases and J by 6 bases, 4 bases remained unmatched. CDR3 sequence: CASSPGTSANEQFF. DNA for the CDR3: TGCGCCAGCAGTCCCGGGACTAGCGCCAATGAGCAGTTCTTC.

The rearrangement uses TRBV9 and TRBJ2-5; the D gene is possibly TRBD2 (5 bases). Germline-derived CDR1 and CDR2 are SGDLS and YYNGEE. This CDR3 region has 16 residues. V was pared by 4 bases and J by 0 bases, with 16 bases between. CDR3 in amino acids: CASSPPDLMNQETQYF. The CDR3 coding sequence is TGTGCCAGCAGCCCCCCGGACTTAATGAACCAAGAGACCCAGTACTTC.

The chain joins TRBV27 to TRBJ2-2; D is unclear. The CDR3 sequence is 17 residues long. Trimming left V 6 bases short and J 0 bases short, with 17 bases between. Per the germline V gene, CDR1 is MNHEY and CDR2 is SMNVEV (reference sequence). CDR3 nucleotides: TGTGCCAGCAGACCCCGCCGGCCCCTTTCGAACACCGGGGAGCTGTTTTTT. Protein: CASRPRRPLSNTGELFF.

The CDR3 DNA sequence: TGTGCCAGCAGCTTATTAGGTCCCGAGCCCGCAGATACGCAGTATTTT. Amino acids: CASSLLGPEPADTQYF. V gene TRBV7-3 combines with J gene TRBJ2-3; D ambiguous. Per the germline V gene, CDR1 is SGHTA and CDR2 is FQGTGA. V was shortened by 2 bases and J by 4 bases, with 16 bases between the two germline ends. The CDR3 totals 16 residues.

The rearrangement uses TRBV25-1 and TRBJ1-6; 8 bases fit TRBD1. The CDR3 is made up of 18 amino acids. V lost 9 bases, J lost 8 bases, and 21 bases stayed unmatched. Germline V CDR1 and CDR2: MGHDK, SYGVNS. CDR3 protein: CARGIRTGPLGGYSPLHF. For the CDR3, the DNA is TGTGCCAGAGGTATCAGGACAGGGCCCTTAGGGGGCTATTCACCCCTCCACTTT.

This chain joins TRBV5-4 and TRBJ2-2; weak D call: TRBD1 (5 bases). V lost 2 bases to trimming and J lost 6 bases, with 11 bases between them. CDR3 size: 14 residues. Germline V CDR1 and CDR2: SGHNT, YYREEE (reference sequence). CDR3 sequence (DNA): TGTGCCAGCAGCTTAGACAGCACATCCGGGGAGCTGTTTTTT. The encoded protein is CASSLDSTSGELFF.

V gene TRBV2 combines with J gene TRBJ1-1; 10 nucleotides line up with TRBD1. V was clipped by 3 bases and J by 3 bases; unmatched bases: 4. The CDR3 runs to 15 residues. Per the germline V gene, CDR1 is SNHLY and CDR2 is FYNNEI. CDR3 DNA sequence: TGTGCCAGCAGTGAGGAGGGACAGGGGTACACTGAAGCTTTCTTT. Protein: CASSEEGQGYTEAFF.

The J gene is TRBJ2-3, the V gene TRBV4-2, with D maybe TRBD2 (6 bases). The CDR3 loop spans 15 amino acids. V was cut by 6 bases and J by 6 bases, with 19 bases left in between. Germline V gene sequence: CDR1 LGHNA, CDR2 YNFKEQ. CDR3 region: CASRESHWGEDTQYF. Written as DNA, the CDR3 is TGTGCCAGCAGGGAGAGCCACTGGGGGGAGGATACGCAGTATTTT.

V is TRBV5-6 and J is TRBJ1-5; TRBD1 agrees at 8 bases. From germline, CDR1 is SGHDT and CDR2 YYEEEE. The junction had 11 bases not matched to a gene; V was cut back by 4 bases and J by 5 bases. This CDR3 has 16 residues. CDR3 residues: CASSTGQVSIDQPQHF. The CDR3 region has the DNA TGTGCCAGCAGCACGGGACAGGTGTCCATAGATCAGCCCCAGCATTTT. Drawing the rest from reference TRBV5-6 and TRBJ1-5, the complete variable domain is DAGVTQSPTHLIKTRGQQVTLRCSPKSGHDTVSWYQQALGQGPQFIFQYYEEEERQRGNFPDRFSGHQFPNYSSELNVNALLLGDSALYLCASSTGQVSIDQPQHFGDGTRLSIL.

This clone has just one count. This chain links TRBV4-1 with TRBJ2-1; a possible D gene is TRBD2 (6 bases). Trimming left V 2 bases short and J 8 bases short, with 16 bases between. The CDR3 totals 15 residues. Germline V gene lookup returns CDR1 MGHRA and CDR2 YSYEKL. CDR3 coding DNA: TGCGCCAGCAGCCAAACAGCGGGCACCTTTCATGAGCAGTTCTTC. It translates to CASSQTAGTFHEQFF.